The clone carrying this T cell receptor (beta chain) was seen only a few times. Its cognate antigen is unknown. The sample originates from a study of blood T cells in healthy people across ages. Study-wide findings and caveats: A strong correlation between TCR beta diversity and naive T cell percentage was seen.

Then a second PCR, running about 7 to 11 cycles, was carried out with a sample-barcoded 5' primer and a J-beta primer mix. TCRdb reanalysed the 5' RACE reads using MiXCR and keeps one entry per CDR3 protein. The sample contains about 780,000 distinct CDR3 sequences, about a quarter of which appear only once. From germline, CDR1 is SGHRS and CDR2 YFSETQ. V dropped 4 bases and J dropped 0; count of bases not matched to a gene: 6. The length of the CDR3 is 19 residues. This sample also belongs to another study, concerning T cells of mothers and their children.

This clonotype was obtained from a boy between 10 and 17 years old in good health. The V and J genes are TRBV5-1 and TRBJ2-6, with TRBD2 identical over 14 bases. Sequenced material: blood. CDR3 nucleotides: TGCGCCAGCAGCGGGACTAGCGGGGGAGCCTTCTCTGGGGCCAACGTCCTGACTTTC. This gives the protein CASSGTSGGAFSGANVLTF. The full variable domain, completed using reference TRBV5-1 and TRBJ2-6, is KAGVTQTPRYLIKTRGQQVTLSCSPISGHRSVSWYQQTPGQGLQFLFEYFSETQRNKGNFPGRFSGRQFSNSRSEMNVSTLELGDSALYLCASSGTSGGAFSGANVLTFGAGSRLTVL.